This is a list of T cell receptor beta chains from one sample in a study of beta chain features in type 1 diabetes. Using immunoSEQ multiplex PCR, the repertoire was profiled, and TCRdb retains in-frame clones only, with some absent. The sample gives some 99,000 clones, roughly 40% of which show up once; about 0.07% is in the top ten. What was sequenced was stem cell memory CD4+ T cells from blood. The receptor set was obtained from a woman between 18 and 29 years old in good health. CDR3s include the opening cysteine and the closing phenylalanine or tryptophan. Fields, in order: J gene, V gene, CDR3 length, clone size, D gene, CDR3 protein, CDR3 DNA. The D gene is left open where the match is weak. Clone size, where shown, is once, few, many, or a class for clones that have expanded.

j_gene: TRBJ1-1
v_gene: TRBV18
len: 15
abundance: NA
d_gene: NA
CDR3aa: CASSPPVQVGAEAFF
CDR3nt: TGTGCCAGCTCACCACCGGTACAGGTCGGAGCTGAAGCTTTCTTT

j_gene: TRBJ2-7
v_gene: TRBV18
len: 17
abundance: NA
d_gene: TRBD2
CDR3aa: CASSSTARLAASYEQYF
CDR3nt: TGTGCCAGCTCATCGACCGCAAGACTAGCGGCCTCCTACGAGCAGTACTTC

j_gene: TRBJ2-5
v_gene: TRBV5-1
len: 14
abundance: NA
d_gene: NA
CDR3aa: CASSWGLRKETQYF
CDR3nt: TGCGCCAGCAGCTGGGGACTTAGGAAAGAGACCCAGTACTTC

j_gene: TRBJ2-7
v_gene: TRBV7-8
len: 15
abundance: NA
d_gene: NA
CDR3aa: CASSPFGTRTYEQYF
CDR3nt: TGTGCCAGCAGCCCATTTGGCACCCGTACCTACGAGCAGTACTTC

j_gene: TRBJ2-5
v_gene: TRBV9
len: 14
abundance: NA
d_gene: TRBD1
CDR3aa: CASSLGQVQETQYF
CDR3nt: TGTGCCAGCAGCTTAGGACAGGTCCAAGAGACCCAGTACTTC

j_gene: TRBJ2-1
v_gene: TRBV7-9
len: 17
abundance: NA
d_gene: TRBD2
CDR3aa: CASSLVGLAGDDNEQFF
CDR3nt: TGTGCCAGCAGCTTAGTAGGACTAGCGGGGGACGACAATGAGCAGTTCTTC

j_gene: TRBJ1-1
v_gene: TRBV5-1
len: 14
abundance: NA
d_gene: NA
CDR3aa: CASSGGGRDTEAFF
CDR3nt: TGCGCCAGCAGCGGGGGCGGCAGGGACACTGAAGCTTTCTTT

j_gene: TRBJ2-3
v_gene: TRBV28
len: 17
abundance: NA
d_gene: TRBD2
CDR3aa: CASSKNGAGRSGDTQYF
CDR3nt: TGTGCCAGCAGCAAAAATGGAGCGGGACGTTCGGGGGATACGCAGTATTTT

j_gene: TRBJ2-5
v_gene: TRBV21-1
len: 15
abundance: NA
d_gene: NA
CDR3aa: CASSNSTRGIETQYF
CDR3nt: TGTGCCAGCAGCAACTCGACTAGAGGCATTGAGACCCAGTACTTC

j_gene: TRBJ2-1
v_gene: TRBV18
len: 14
abundance: few
d_gene: TRBD1
CDR3aa: CASSGQGATNEQFF
CDR3nt: TGTGCCAGCTCAGGACAGGGGGCGACGAATGAGCAGTTCTTC

j_gene: TRBJ2-2
v_gene: TRBV15
len: 17
abundance: NA
d_gene: TRBD2
CDR3aa: CATSRGGLAGYTGELFF
CDR3nt: TGTGCCACCAGCAGAGGGGGGCTAGCGGGATACACCGGGGAGCTGTTTTTT

j_gene: TRBJ1-2
v_gene: TRBV30
len: 12
abundance: NA
d_gene: NA
CDR3aa: CAWRQQGRGYTF
CDR3nt: TGTGCCTGGAGGCAACAGGGACGTGGCTACACCTTC

j_gene: TRBJ1-4
v_gene: TRBV7-2
len: 15
abundance: NA
d_gene: NA
CDR3aa: CASSLAPGNSEKLFF
CDR3nt: TGTGCCAGCAGCTTAGCGCCGGGAAATTCTGAAAAACTGTTTTTT

j_gene: TRBJ1-5
v_gene: TRBV15
len: 15
abundance: few
d_gene: TRBD1
CDR3aa: CATSRAGGENQPQHF
CDR3nt: TGTGCCACCAGCAGGGCAGGGGGCGAGAATCAGCCCCAGCATTTT

j_gene: TRBJ2-1
v_gene: TRBV19
len: 14
abundance: NA
d_gene: TRBD2
CDR3aa: CASSIPREGKEQFF
CDR3nt: TGTGCCAGTAGTATTCCGCGGGAGGGGAAAGAGCAGTTCTTC

j_gene: TRBJ2-7
v_gene: TRBV2
len: 14
abundance: few
d_gene: NA
CDR3aa: CASRDSRTLYEQYF
CDR3nt: TGTGCCAGCAGGGACTCTCGAACACTCTACGAGCAGTACTTC

j_gene: TRBJ1-5
v_gene: TRBV29-1
len: 13
abundance: NA
d_gene: NA
CDR3aa: CSVAQGWDQPQHF
CDR3nt: TGCAGCGTTGCTCAGGGTTGGGATCAGCCCCAGCATTTT

j_gene: TRBJ2-4
v_gene: TRBV5-4
len: 12
abundance: few
d_gene: TRBD1
CDR3aa: CASSLAGTVKYF
CDR3nt: TGTGCCAGCAGCTTGGCGGGGACAGTGAAGTACTTC

j_gene: TRBJ2-7
v_gene: TRBV7-9
len: 12
abundance: many
d_gene: NA
CDR3aa: CASSLRYYEQYF
CDR3nt: TGTGCCAGCAGCCTTCGGTACTACGAGCAGTACTTC

j_gene: TRBJ2-7
v_gene: TRBV18
len: 16
abundance: NA
d_gene: NA
CDR3aa: CASSPPSTGTYYEQYF
CDR3nt: TGTGCCAGCTCACCACCGAGTACCGGGACTTACTACGAGCAGTACTTC

j_gene: TRBJ1-3
v_gene: TRBV29-1
len: 14
abundance: few
d_gene: TRBD1
CDR3aa: CSVLGQAKGNTIYF
CDR3nt: TGCAGCGTCCTGGGACAGGCCAAAGGAAACACCATATATTTT

j_gene: TRBJ2-5
v_gene: TRBV7-9
len: 16
abundance: NA
d_gene: NA
CDR3aa: CASSLGIVGDGETQYF
CDR3nt: TGTGCCAGCAGCTTAGGTATAGTAGGGGATGGAGAGACCCAGTACTTC

j_gene: TRBJ2-5
v_gene: TRBV28
len: 16
abundance: NA
d_gene: TRBD2
CDR3aa: CASTSPRGDYQETQYF
CDR3nt: TGTGCCAGCACCTCCCCCCGCGGGGACTACCAGGAGACCCAGTACTTC

j_gene: TRBJ2-2
v_gene: TRBV9
len: 17
abundance: NA
d_gene: TRBD2
CDR3aa: CASSKTGTSGSTGELFF
CDR3nt: TGTGCCAGCAGCAAAACCGGGACTAGCGGGAGTACCGGGGAGCTGTTTTTT

j_gene: TRBJ2-7
v_gene: TRBV6-1
len: 14
abundance: NA
d_gene: TRBD1
CDR3aa: CASSEGRGPYEQYF
CDR3nt: TGTGCCAGCAGTGAGGGCAGGGGGCCTTACGAGCAGTACTTC

j_gene: TRBJ1-3
v_gene: TRBV5-1
len: 21
abundance: NA
d_gene: NA
CDR3aa: CAAREAQERHGDVFTGNTIYF
CDR3nt: TGCGCCGCGAGGGAGGCACAGGAGAGACACGGGGATGTCTTCACTGGAAACACCATATATTTT

j_gene: TRBJ2-4
v_gene: TRBV6-5
len: 16
abundance: NA
d_gene: TRBD2
CDR3aa: CASSSLGLAGENIQYF
CDR3nt: TGTGCCAGCAGTTCGCTGGGACTAGCGGGAGAAAACATTCAGTACTTC

j_gene: TRBJ1-3
v_gene: TRBV7-2
len: 16
abundance: NA
d_gene: NA
CDR3aa: CASSLERASSGNTIYF
CDR3nt: TGTGCCAGCAGCTTAGAGCGGGCGAGCTCTGGAAACACCATATATTTT

j_gene: TRBJ1-1
v_gene: TRBV6-4
len: 14
abundance: NA
d_gene: NA
CDR3aa: CASRRGGLNTEAFF
CDR3nt: TGTGCCAGCAGGCGGGGGGGTCTAAACACTGAAGCTTTCTTT

j_gene: TRBJ2-3
v_gene: TRBV5-1
len: 14
abundance: once
d_gene: TRBD1
CDR3aa: CASHDRGRTDTQYF
CDR3nt: TGCGCCAGCCACGACAGGGGGAGAACAGATACGCAGTATTTT

j_gene: TRBJ2-7
v_gene: TRBV28
len: 13
abundance: few
d_gene: NA
CDR3aa: CASSSGGTYEQYF
CDR3nt: TGTGCCAGCAGTTCAGGGGGGACCTACGAGCAGTACTTC

j_gene: TRBJ1-1
v_gene: TRBV6-1
len: 14
abundance: NA
d_gene: NA
CDR3aa: CASSEVGGNTEAFF
CDR3nt: TGTGCCAGCAGTGAAGTTGGAGGGAACACTGAAGCTTTCTTT

j_gene: TRBJ1-5
v_gene: TRBV28
len: 11
abundance: NA
d_gene: NA
CDR3aa: CASSRRGPQHF
CDR3nt: TGTGCCAGCAGTCGCCGGGGGCCCCAGCATTTT

j_gene: TRBJ2-2
v_gene: TRBV5-4
len: 16
abundance: few
d_gene: NA
CDR3aa: CASSLEGQANTGELFF
CDR3nt: TGTGCCAGCAGCTTGGAAGGACAAGCGAACACCGGGGAGCTGTTTTTT

j_gene: TRBJ1-2
v_gene: TRBV27
len: 13
abundance: NA
d_gene: TRBD1
CDR3aa: CASRTTGGNGYTF
CDR3nt: TGTGCCAGCAGGACCACAGGGGGCAATGGCTACACCTTC

j_gene: TRBJ2-1
v_gene: TRBV18
len: 13
abundance: once
d_gene: TRBD2
CDR3aa: CASSREFYNEQFF
CDR3nt: TGTGCCAGCTCGCGGGAGTTCTACAATGAGCAGTTCTTC

j_gene: TRBJ1-1
v_gene: TRBV27
len: 16
abundance: NA
d_gene: TRBD1
CDR3aa: CASSFKYRGPNTEAFF
CDR3nt: TGTGCCAGCAGTTTTAAATACAGGGGGCCGAACACTGAAGCTTTCTTT

j_gene: TRBJ1-5
v_gene: TRBV28
len: 14
abundance: NA
d_gene: TRBD1
CDR3aa: CASNQQGAVQPQHF
CDR3nt: TGTGCCAGCAACCAACAGGGGGCGGTTCAGCCCCAGCATTTT

j_gene: TRBJ2-1
v_gene: TRBV5-1
len: 15
abundance: NA
d_gene: TRBD2
CDR3aa: CASSLETSGKNEQFF
CDR3nt: TGCGCCAGCAGCTTGGAGACTAGCGGGAAGAATGAGCAGTTCTTC

j_gene: TRBJ2-1
v_gene: TRBV7-2
len: 15
abundance: few
d_gene: TRBD2
CDR3aa: CASSSTSGSNDEQFF
CDR3nt: TGTGCCAGCAGCTCCACTAGCGGGAGTAACGATGAGCAGTTCTTC

j_gene: TRBJ1-2
v_gene: TRBV5-1
len: 15
abundance: NA
d_gene: TRBD1
CDR3aa: CASSLDRGLLYGYTF
CDR3nt: TGCGCCAGCAGCTTGGACAGGGGGCTTCTCTATGGCTACACCTTC

j_gene: TRBJ2-1
v_gene: TRBV7-9
len: 17
abundance: NA
d_gene: NA
CDR3aa: CASSLVSLPLSYNEQFF
CDR3nt: TGTGCCAGCAGCTTGGTTTCTCTGCCCCTATCCTACAATGAGCAGTTCTTC

j_gene: TRBJ2-2
v_gene: TRBV7-2
len: 18
abundance: NA
d_gene: TRBD2
CDR3aa: CASSFRTSGKFVLGELFF
CDR3nt: TGTGCCAGCAGCTTTCGGACTAGCGGGAAGTTTGTTCTCGGGGAGCTGTTTTTT

j_gene: TRBJ2-4
v_gene: TRBV4-1
len: 17
abundance: few
d_gene: TRBD1
CDR3aa: CASSQGWARGLENIQYF
CDR3nt: TGCGCCAGCAGCCAAGGATGGGCCAGGGGGCTTGAAAACATTCAGTACTTC